The TCR beta chain under discussion was sequenced for a study of blood T cell repertoires in COVID-19. Study-level information: Samples representing acute and convalescent COVID-19 were sourced from the United States, Italy and Spain.

The germline V gene has CDR1 SGHTA and CDR2 FQGNSA. The CDR3 consists of 19 residues. The V segment lost 1 base and the J segment 5 bases; nucleotides outside the gene matches: 18. Source study methods: Amplification of reference gene primers was used by the study to estimate nucleated cell counts. Some clones are missing from TCRdb's copy, which holds only in-frame ones; the method was immunoSEQ multiplex PCR. V and J calls plus clone size are reproduced from that table; the DNA served to infer D and trimming. The data show about 190,000 clones, about 82% seen once. The sequenced sample consisted of peripheral blood. This chain joins TRBV7-2 and TRBJ2-7; TRBD1 agrees at 9 bases. This clonotype was obtained from a woman aged 25 to 45 with acute or convalescent COVID-19. The CDR3 sequence: CASSLVPGQGRWRKNEQYF. The DNA for the CDR3 is TGTGCCAGCAGCTTAGTACCGGGACAGGGTCGATGGAGGAAGAACGAGCAGTACTTC. Combining the CDR3 with reference TRBV7-2 and TRBJ2-7 gives the whole variable domain GAGVSQSPSNKVTEKGKDVELRCDPISGHTALYWYRQSLGQGLEFLIYFQGNSAPDKSGLPSDRFSAERTGGSVSTLTIQRTQQEDSAVYLCASSLVPGQGRWRKNEQYFGPGTRLTVT.